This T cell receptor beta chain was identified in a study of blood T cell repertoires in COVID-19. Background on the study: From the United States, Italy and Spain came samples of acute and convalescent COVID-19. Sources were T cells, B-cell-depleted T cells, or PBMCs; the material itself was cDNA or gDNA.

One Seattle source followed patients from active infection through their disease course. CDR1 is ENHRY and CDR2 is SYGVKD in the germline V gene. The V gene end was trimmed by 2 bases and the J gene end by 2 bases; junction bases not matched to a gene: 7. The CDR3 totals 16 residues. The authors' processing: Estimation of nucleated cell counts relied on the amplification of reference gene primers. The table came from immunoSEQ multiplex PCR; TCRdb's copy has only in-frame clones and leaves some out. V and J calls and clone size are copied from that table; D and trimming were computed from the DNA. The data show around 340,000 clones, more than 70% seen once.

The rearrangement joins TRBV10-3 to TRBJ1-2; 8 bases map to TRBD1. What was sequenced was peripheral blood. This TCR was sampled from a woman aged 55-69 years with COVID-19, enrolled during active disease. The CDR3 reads CAISELGQGSNYGYTF. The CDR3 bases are TGTGCCATCAGTGAGCTAGGACAGGGTTCCAACTATGGCTACACCTTC.